Shown below are 21 T cell receptor beta chains from a single sample sequenced in a study of blood T cell repertoires in COVID-19 (dated by TCRdb to the early 2020s). The method behind the library was the immunoSEQ multiplex PCR assay. TCRdb mirrors the immuneACCESS table, restricted to in-frame sequences. Some clones are absent from its copies; in checked studies, under half trace to an unresolved V gene, and the reason for the others is unknown. Counted in this sample were 150,000 to 200,000 clones; roughly four fifths of them appeared once. The ten largest clones represent about 2.7% of the sample. The sequenced material came from peripheral blood. The receptor set was obtained from a human donor with acute or convalescent COVID-19. The donor label of this sample is uncertain.

CDR3 coding DNA: TGTGCCAGCAGCTTAGATCCCCTTGGGGCAGGGCATGGCTACACCTTC. This gives the protein CASSLDPLGAGHGYTF. This chain connects TRBV7-3 to TRBJ1-2, with D perhaps TRBD1 (5 bases). CDR3 length: 16 amino acids. Germline V gene lookup returns CDR1 SGHTA and CDR2 FQGTGA. V shed 2 bases and J shed 6 bases, with 19 bases lying between them.

The chain uses TRBV12-3 or TRBV12-4 and TRBJ2-1; 7 bases map to TRBD2. The CDR3 consists of 13 residues. The V and J ends lost 6 bases and 7 bases, in that order; junction bases with no gene match: 6. CDR3 residues: CASSLTSRNEQFF. In DNA, the CDR3 is TGTGCCAGCAGCCTGACTAGCCGGAATGAGCAGTTCTTC.

The rearrangement joins TRBV30 to TRBJ1-2; D unresolved. Per the germline V gene, CDR1 is GTSNPN and CDR2 is SVGIG (reference sequence). This CDR3 is 14 amino acids long. Trimming removed 0 bases from V and 3 bases from J, with 11 bases in between. The CDR3 DNA sequence: TGTGCCTGGAGTGTACGTCGGCAGGACTATGGCTACACCTTC. Translating it yields CAWSVRRQDYGYTF.

The genes are TRBV19 and TRBJ1-1; D gene uncertain. This CDR3 region has 13 residues. Trimming removed 3 bases from V and 1 base from J, with 6 bases in between. The V gene's germline CDR1 is LNHDA and CDR2 SQIVND (reference sequence). CDR3 loop: CASSIERNTEAFF. As DNA, the CDR3 is TGTGCCAGTAGTATCGAGAGGAACACTGAAGCTTTCTTT. Looking up the rest from reference TRBV19 and TRBJ1-1 gives the full variable domain: DGGITQSPKYLFRKEGQNVTLSCEQNLNHDAMYWYRQDPGQGLRLIYYSQIVNDFQKGDIAEGYSVSREKKESFPLTVTSAQKNPTAFYLCASSIERNTEAFFGQGTRLTVV.

This clone was recorded only once. The gene calls are TRBV5-4 and TRBJ1-1, with D perhaps matching TRBD1 (5 bases). The V gene lost 0 bases and the J gene lost 1 base, with 13 bases spanning the gap. CDR3 length: 16 residues. Germline CDR1 is SGHNT and CDR2 is YYREEE (reference sequence). CDR3 DNA: TGTGCCAGCAGCTTGGGCAGGGCAAGGAAGAACACTGAAGCTTTCTTT. It codes for CASSLGRARKNTEAFF.

The genes are TRBV12-5 and TRBJ2-7, with a weak D call TRBD1 (6 bases). The CDR3 runs 16 residues. CDR1 and CDR2 (germline): LGHNT, FRNRAP. V was pared by 0 bases and J by 0 bases, with 12 bases between. CDR3 sequence: CASGLVTGKYSYEQYF. Written as DNA, the CDR3 is TGTGCTAGTGGTTTGGTTACAGGGAAGTACTCCTACGAGCAGTACTTC.

The rearrangement uses TRBV29-1 and TRBJ1-2; D gene uncertain. CDR3 length equals 9 residues. V gave up 2 bases and J gave up 8 bases, with 3 bases separating them. The V gene's germline CDR1 is SQVTM and CDR2 ANQGSEA. This chain's CDR3 is CSVESGYTF. The DNA of the CDR3 is TGCAGCGTTGAAAGCGGCTACACCTTC.

The chain couples TRBV9 to TRBJ2-1; D is unclear. The germline V gene encodes CDR1 SGDLS and CDR2 YYNGEE. V was clipped by 0 bases and J by 5 bases, with 6 bases between them. CDR3 length: 13 residues. DNA of the CDR3: TGTGCCAGCAGCGTAGGACTCAACAATGAGCAGTTCTTC. Translated: CASSVGLNNEQFF.

The chain carries TRBV19 and TRBJ2-7, with a tentative D call TRBD1 (6 bases). Trimming took off 4 bases at V and 2 bases at J, with 9 bases between the two ends. The CDR3 sequence is 13 residues long. Germline loops: CDR1 LNHDA, CDR2 SQIVND (reference sequence). CDR3 sequence: CASSTRQAYEQYF. The CDR3 nucleotides read TGTGCCAGTAGTACCCGACAGGCCTACGAGCAGTACTTC.

In the case of this clone: Other DNA variants within this sample encode the same CDR3. This chain links TRBV19 with TRBJ2-2; the match to TRBD1 covers 7 bases. The V segment lost 2 bases and the J segment 3 bases; nucleotides outside the gene matches: 0. The CDR3 consists of 14 residues. The germline V gene encodes CDR1 LNHDA and CDR2 SQIVND (reference sequence). The CDR3: CASSIQGDTGELFF. DNA of the CDR3: TGTGCCAGTAGTATACAGGGGGACACCGGGGAGCTGTTTTTT.

This clone showed up just a few times. The chain carries TRBV30 and TRBJ1-3; D is unclear. Germline V CDR1 and CDR2: GTSNPN, SVGIG (reference sequence). V lost 2 bases, J lost 0 bases, and 8 bases lay in between. This CDR3 region has 14 residues. The CDR3 sequence: CAWSRPGSGNTIYF. CDR3 sequence (DNA): TGTGCCTGGAGTCGCCCGGGCTCTGGAAACACCATATATTTT.

The rearrangement uses TRBV5-4 and TRBJ2-1, with 7 bases matching TRBD2. The trim removed 4 bases at V and 2 bases at J, leaving 6 bases unmatched. Germline V gives CDR1 SGHNT, CDR2 YYREEE (reference sequence). This CDR3 is built from 15 residues. CDR3 nucleotide sequence: TGTGCCAGCAGCCAGACTAGCAGTACCTACAATGAGCAGTTCTTC. This codes for CASSQTSSTYNEQFF. Variable domain in full (rest from reference TRBV5-4 and TRBJ2-1): ETGVTQSPTHLIKTRGQQVTLRCSSQSGHNTVSWYQQALGQGPQFIFQYYREEENGRGNFPPRFSGLQFPNYSSELNVNALELDDSALYLCASSQTSSTYNEQFFGPGTRLTVL.

The chain uses TRBV11-2 and TRBJ1-3, with D unclear. V was pared by 8 bases and J by 1 base, with 9 bases between. Germline lookup yields CDR1 SGHAT and CDR2 FQNNGV. The CDR3 length is 13 residues. In DNA form, the CDR3 reads TGTGCCAGCCGGTACAGATCTGGAAACACCATATATTTT. Translated, it gives CASRYRSGNTIYF.

The chain combines TRBV2 with TRBJ2-2, with a tentative D call TRBD2 (5 bases). Per germline, CDR1 SNHLY and CDR2 FYNNEI. Trimming took off 0 bases at V and 11 bases at J, with 13 bases between the two ends. The CDR3 extends over 14 amino acids. CDR3 in DNA: TGTGCCAGCAGTGAAGCGCGGGTATTCGGTGAGCTGTTTTTT. It yields the protein CASSEARVFGELFF. The whole variable domain, remainder taken from reference TRBV2 and TRBJ2-2, is EPEVTQTPSHQVTQMGQEVILRCVPISNHLYFYWYRQILGQKVEFLVSFYNNEISEKSEIFDDQFSVERPDGSNFTLKIRSTKLEDSAMYFCASSEARVFGELFFGEGSRLTVL.

In nucleotides, the CDR3 is TGTGCCAGCTCACAACGGGACACGTCGAACAATGAGCAGTTCTTC. This translates into CASSQRDTSNNEQFF. The J gene is TRBJ2-1, the V gene TRBV18, with a weak D call TRBD1 (6 bases). Per the germline V gene, CDR1 is KGHSH and CDR2 is LQKENI. CDR3 length: 15 residues. The V end was cut by 4 bases, the J end by 5 bases, with 15 bases between.

The CDR3 loop is CASSEQGPSGTEAFF. In DNA form, the CDR3 reads TGTGCCAGCAGTGAACAGGGACCCTCGGGCACTGAAGCTTTCTTT. The genes are TRBV7-3 and TRBJ1-1, with D perhaps TRBD1 (6 bases). Germline V lookup: CDR1 SGHTA, CDR2 FQGTGA. V lost 6 bases to trimming and J lost 4 bases, with 18 bases between them. The CDR3 contains 15 residues.

This clone has a single count. V gene TRBV7-3 combines with J gene TRBJ1-2; D possibly corresponds to TRBD1 (5 bases). The germline gives CDR1 SGHTA, CDR2 FQGTGA. Trimming cost V 5 bases and J 10 bases, with 23 bases left between them. This CDR3 region has 15 residues. The CDR3 nucleotides are TGTGCCAGCAGCCCCGGGGGTCCTGACAGTCACCACTACACCTTC. This gives the protein CASSPGGPDSHHYTF.

This clone was seen a few times. V is TRBV5-1 and J is TRBJ1-6, with 7 bases matching TRBD1. V dropped 0 bases and J dropped 9; count of bases not matched to a gene: 6. The germline CDR1 and CDR2 sequences are SGHRS and YFSETQ. The CDR3 sequence is 15 residues long. In DNA form, the CDR3 reads TGCGCCAGCAGCTTGGCCTGGCAGGGGGTTTCACCCCTCCACTTT. Encoded protein: CASSLAWQGVSPLHF.

The CDR3, as DNA: TGTGCCAGCAGTTCCTCATTCACATTTCGAAAGGTGACTAGCGGGAAAGAGACCCAGTACTTC. It yields the protein CASSSSFTFRKVTSGKETQYF. The chain combines TRBV28 with TRBJ2-5; the match to TRBD2 covers 11 bases. This CDR3 has 21 residues. CDR1 and CDR2 (germline): MDHEN, SYDVKM. V lost 4 bases to trimming and J lost 3 bases; unmatched junction nucleotides: 22. Together with reference TRBV28 and TRBJ2-5, the CDR3 gives the full variable domain: DVKVTQSSRYLVKRTGEKVFLECVQDMDHENMFWYRQDPGLGLRLIYFSYDVKMKEKGDIPEGYSVSREKKERFSLILESASTNQTSMYLCASSSSFTFRKVTSGKETQYFGPGTRLLVL.

The rearrangement links TRBV18 to TRBJ1-2; 9 bases agree with TRBD1. J was trimmed by 3 bases and V by 4 bases; bases with no gene match: 3. This CDR3 is 14 amino acids long. The germline CDR1 and CDR2 sequences are KGHSH and LQKENI. The CDR3 reads CASSLGQGDYGYTF. The CDR3 region has the DNA TGTGCCAGCTCACTGGGACAGGGAGACTATGGCTACACCTTC.

The rearrangement joins TRBV2 to TRBJ2-7; possibly TRBD2 for D (5 bases). With 2 bases removed from V and 0 bases from J, the gap between germline ends came to 14 bases. Germline V gives CDR1 SNHLY, CDR2 FYNNEI. CDR3 size: 16 residues. CDR3 DNA: TGTGCCAGCAGTGAATTGGAGGTTCGGAGCTCCTACGAGCAGTACTTC. Translated, it gives CASSELEVRSSYEQYF.